This T cell receptor beta chain was observed in a study of human T cells and chemical hapten exposure. Study-level results: Significantly more large CDR3 similarity clusters were formed by expanded TCRs than by controls.

Described time point: patch test 2, 6 weeks after DPC sensitization. Regarding treatment: therapeutic diphenylcyclopropenone sensitization with weekly scalp DPC. With regard to this clonotype: Its antigen is currently unknown.

CDR1 and CDR2 from the germline V gene are MNHEY and SVGAGI. This CDR3 spans 14 amino acids. V lost 10 bases, J lost 0 bases, and 15 bases lay in between. The study used a library that attached unique molecular identifiers to individual cDNA molecules. TCRdb processed the RACE reads anew with MiXCR; each CDR3 protein has one entry. The sample holds 80,000 to 100,000 distinct CDR3 sequences, about 10% seen once. The source of this sequence is a woman in her 50s with alopecia areata. Some clones in this sample may be carry-over from other donors' samples. The V and J genes are TRBV6-5 and TRBJ1-1; no definite D call. Source: whole blood, taken in connection with sensitization to the hapten diphenylcyclopropenone (DPC). In nucleotides, the CDR3 is TGTGCCAACATGTGGGGTCCTTTGAACACTGAAGCTTTCTTT. Translating it yields CANMWGPLNTEAFF.